This TCR beta chain was recorded in a study of cytomegalovirus exposure and HLA in healthy donors. Study conclusions and caveats: The authors later linked a missense DCLRE1C variant to TCR beta V- and J-gene trimming. Whilst most TCR sequences proved rare, a subset of public TCRs occurred across many donors.

To note about this clone: Its antigen is not identified.

Primers: 60 Vbeta forward and 13 Jbeta reverse. Profiled with immunoSEQ multiplex PCR; TCRdb holds only in-frame clones, not every one. In the table there are 150,000 or so clones, around 75% of which are singletons. The sample was PBMCs. The receptor was isolated from a man aged 35-49 years in good health and CMV-seronegative.

The CDR3 DNA is TGTGCCAGCAGAGACCCGGGACAGGGTAATGAAAAACTGTTTTTT. Translation gives CASRDPGQGNEKLFF. The rearrangement uses TRBV6-6 and TRBJ1-4, with TRBD1 matching over 9 bases. Germline CDR1 reads MNHNY; CDR2 reads SVGAGI (reference sequence). The junction had 6 bases not matched to a gene; V was cut back by 6 bases and J by 4 bases. This CDR3 comprises 15 residues.